Here is one T cell receptor (beta chain) with its context. Its antigen is as yet unknown. With 4 bases clipped from V and 1 base from J, the junction kept 10 bases outside the gene matches. Germline-derived CDR1 and CDR2 are SGHRS and YFSETQ. The CDR3 runs 16 residues. The data were taken from a study of radiotherapy plus CTLA-4 blockade in lung cancer. Whole-study context: Objective responses were recorded in around a sixth of patients, with disease control recorded in less than 40%. Overall study results and limits: Reportedly, early blood T cell clone dynamics best predicted response, with interferon-beta. The study found tumor-derived TCR clones expanded in blood after radiotherapy plus ipilimumab.

Patients had chemo-refractory metastatic non-small-cell lung cancer and received focal radiation plus CTLA-4 blockade that used ipilimumab. Data came from immunoSEQ multiplex PCR; TCRdb stores just in-frame clones and leaves some out. Among roughly 42,000 clones listed, almost 65% were seen once. This receptor was obtained from a human donor with non-small cell lung cancer who had a partial response to radiotherapy plus ipilimumab. This chain links TRBV5-1 with TRBJ1-1, with 7 bases fitting TRBD1. The source was peripheral blood, collected from a patient treated with radiotherapy plus ipilimumab. The CDR3, as DNA: TGCGCCAGCAGCCCGACCGCCGGGACAGAGAACACTGAAGCTTTCTTT. It codes for CASSPTAGTENTEAFF.